This T cell receptor beta chain was obtained from a study of identical twins. Points from the study as a whole: Compared with models, monozygotic twins showed more out-of-frame TCR alpha sharing. Cord blood beta clonotypes that were abundant carried fewer insertions, and memory repertoires showed no such trend.

A template switching step contributed a universal primer site, while unique molecular identifiers were present in the cDNA. MiXCR was run by TCRdb on the 5' RACE reads, yielding one entry per CDR3 protein. The sample carries about 890,000 distinct CDR3 sequences, 12% recorded once. Turning to this clonotype: Its antigen is as yet unknown.

Trimming removed 5 bases from V and 5 bases from J, with 16 bases in between. Germline V CDR1 and CDR2: SGHTA, FQGNSA. The CDR3 spans 15 residues. These data were also reused for a study on yellow fever vaccine responses in identical twins.

This sequence was found in a woman younger than 35 in good health. The chain carries TRBV7-2 and TRBJ2-1, with D perhaps matching TRBD2 (6 bases). Sequencing was done on a sample of PBMCs. CDR3 protein: CASSTTGTQNNEQFF. The CDR3 nucleotides read TGTGCCAGCAGCACCACCGGGACTCAGAACAATGAGCAGTTCTTC.